Reported below is one TCR beta chain. Its antigen is currently unknown. The sample comes from a study of T-cell reconstitution after alpha-beta-depleted transplantation in children. Study outcomes and limitations: Diversity and T-cell counts at one year after transplant derived mostly from new T cells. Recipient T cells and thymic progenitors that survived gave rise to the high TCRbeta diversity observed at day 60 in some patients.

J lost 7 bases, V lost 7 bases, and 13 bases had no gene match. The CDR3 is 16 amino acids. The TCRbeta library was prepared with unique molecular identifiers. TCRdb fed the PCR reads into MiXCR, producing one record per CDR3 protein. The sample has 700,000 or so distinct CDR3 sequences, roughly 14% seen once. The sequence was collected from a girl aged 2 to 10 with congenital amegakaryocytic thrombocytopenia, due to receive a stem cell transplant. The starting material was PBMCs, obtained before TCRalphabeta/CD19-depleted stem cell transplant. This chain links TRBV12-3 or TRBV12-4 with TRBJ1-6, with 7 positions matching TRBD1. The CDR3 nucleotides are TGTGCCAGCACCTTGGGACAGAGCCTTCCAAATTCACCCCTCCACTTT. This encodes CASTLGQSLPNSPLHF.